This T cell receptor beta chain was found in a study of blood T cells in healthy people across ages. Overall study: About one barcoded beta molecule per two T cells came from capture by template switching.

The study's findings and limits: Naive T cell percentage by flow cytometry tracked strongly with beta diversity.

Concerning this clonotype itself: Its antigen is still unknown.

CDR3 length: 15 residues. V was trimmed by 4 bases and J by 0 bases, leaving 14 bases between them. Germline loops: CDR1 SQVTM, CDR2 ANQGSEA. The authors ran a second PCR of 7 to 11 cycles using a sample-barcoded 5' primer and a J-beta primer mix. TCRdb fed the 5' RACE reads into MiXCR, producing one record per CDR3 protein. The data show around 650,000 distinct CDR3 sequences, less than 45% seen once. Isolation of PBMCs gave at least 6.5 million cells per sample. What was sequenced was blood. The V and J genes are TRBV29-1 and TRBJ2-3; possible D gene TRBD1, 6 bases. This sequence originates from a man at least 80 years old in good health. The CDR3 DNA follows: TGCAGCGTTGGCGCAGGAACAGGGAGCACAGATACGCAGTATTTT. Translation gives CSVGAGTGSTDTQYF.